Below are 27 T cell receptor beta chains sequenced from a single sample in a study of T cells in Graves' hyperthyroidism and ophthalmopathy. The investigators amplified TCR beta CDR3 regions from RNA transcripts. TCR CDR3 underwent first-round RT-PCR with the HTBI primer set. From the multiplex PCR reads, TCRdb called clonotypes with MiXCR, one entry per CDR3 protein. The sample holds 650,000 to 750,000 distinct CDR3 sequences, 14% seen once. Material for sequencing was blood. Receptors originate from a woman aged 18-30 years with Graves' hyperthyroidism.

Concerning this clonotype itself: Since a much larger clone is just one base distant, this may be a read error. Likely a read error: the CDR3 ends without its conserved phenylalanine or tryptophan. This rearrangement joins TRBV12-5 to TRBJ2-2; D perhaps matches TRBD1 (6 bases). V was cut by 5 bases and J by 3 bases, with 10 bases left in between. Germline V gene data show CDR1 as LGHNT and CDR2 as FRNRAP. The CDR3 is 14 amino acids. CDR3 in DNA: TGTGCTAGTGGTCAGGGGTCAGACACCGGGGAGCTGTTTTCT. This encodes CASGQGSDTGELFS.

This clonotype was counted many times. The V call is TRBV12-3 or TRBV12-4, the J call TRBJ2-1; 7 nucleotides line up with TRBD2. The CDR3 runs to 15 residues. V was pared by 7 bases and J by 1 base, with 7 bases of the junction left unmatched. The CDR3 region is CASIPSAGSYNEQFF. Here the CDR3 DNA reads TGTGCCAGCATCCCCTCAGCGGGATCCTACAATGAGCAGTTCTTC.

The gene calls are TRBV5-1 and TRBJ2-2; 11 bases line up with TRBD2. This CDR3 contains 16 residues. CDR1 and CDR2 from the germline V gene are SGHRS and YFSETQ. The V segment lost 2 bases and the J segment 6 bases; nucleotides outside the gene matches: 6. The CDR3 protein is CASSFSGRALAGELFF. CDR3 DNA sequence: TGCGCCAGCAGCTTTAGCGGGAGGGCCCTCGCCGGGGAGCTGTTTTTT.

There are many counts of this clonotype. The chain carries TRBV13 and TRBJ2-7, with TRBD2 matching over 13 bases. CDR1 and CDR2 (germline): PRHDT, FYEKMQ (reference sequence). This CDR3 contains 15 residues. V shed 6 bases, J shed 6 bases, and the junction held 8 bases outside the gene matches. This CDR3 is CASSIGLAGVREQYF. DNA for the CDR3: TGTGCCAGCAGTATTGGACTAGCGGGAGTTCGCGAGCAGTACTTC.

This clonotype has more than one count but fewer than ten. The chain couples TRBV4-3 to TRBJ2-7; the match to TRBD1 covers 9 bases. Germline V CDR1 and CDR2: LGHNA, YSLEER. The CDR3 length is 14 residues. J was trimmed by 5 bases and V by 1 base; bases with no gene match: 3. The chain's CDR3 is CASSQADRGHEQYF. The DNA for the CDR3 is TGCGCCAGCAGCCAAGCGGACAGGGGCCACGAGCAGTACTTC.

This clonotype appeared a few times. An end of the junction does not agree with germline; a read error may underlie this. The chain is built from TRBV7-8 and TRBJ1-2; tentative D call: TRBD1 (6 bases). This CDR3 spans 17 amino acids. Germline CDR1 is SGHVS and CDR2 is FQNEAQ. The CDR3 region has the DNA TGTGCCGGCAGCGCGAACCGGGACAACAAAGCTAACTATGGCTACACCTTC. This encodes CAGSANRDNKANYGYTF.

This clonotype was counted at least ten times. The chain carries TRBV6-2 or TRBV6-3 and TRBJ1-1, with 7 nucleotides matching TRBD1. The CDR3 spans 13 residues. Germline loops: CDR1 MNHEY, CDR2 SVGEGT. V gave up 5 bases and J gave up 10 bases; unmatched junction bases: 10. CDR3 sequence: CASSRTGEWGAFF. In nucleotides, the CDR3 is TGTGCCAGCAGTCGCACAGGGGAATGGGGAGCTTTCTTT.

This clonotype was picked up many times. The V call is TRBV7-2, the J call TRBJ1-1, with D possibly being TRBD1 (6 bases). The CDR3 spans 16 residues. CDR1 is SGHTA, CDR2 FQGNSA, per germline. V lost 3 bases and J lost 2, with 16 bases in between. The CDR3 DNA is TGTGCCAGCAGCTTTTCTTTCCGGGACACAAACACTGAAGCTTTCTTT. Translation: CASSFSFRDTNTEAFF.

The J gene is TRBJ1-5, the V gene TRBV12-3 or TRBV12-4, with 8 bases lining up with TRBD1. The CDR3 is made up of 18 amino acids. V was pared by 6 bases and J by 3 bases, with 16 bases of the junction left unmatched. CDR3 nucleotides: TGTGCCAGCAGGCCGAAGGGACAGGACCCCCTTCTCAATCAGCCCCAGCATTTT. The encoded protein is CASRPKGQDPLLNQPQHF.

The sample holds many counts of this clonotype. The chain employs TRBV2 and TRBJ2-5, with D unclear. Germline V lookup: CDR1 SNHLY, CDR2 FYNNEI. CDR3 length: 13 residues. Trimming pared 4 bases from V and 5 bases from J, leaving 11 bases between. The CDR3 protein is CASSGGIPETQYF. Written as DNA, the CDR3 is TGTGCCAGCAGTGGAGGAATCCCGGAGACCCAGTACTTC.

Details on this clonotype: An end of the junction does not agree with germline; a read error may underlie this. This chain connects TRBV5-6 to TRBJ2-2, with D tentatively TRBD1 or TRBD2 (5 bases each). This CDR3 is 12 amino acids long. Per the germline V gene, CDR1 is SGHDT and CDR2 is YYEEEE. CDR3 in amino acids: CAGSLGAGELFF. In DNA form, the CDR3 reads TGTGCCGGCAGCTTGGGGGCCGGGGAGCTGTTTTTT. Together with reference TRBV5-6 and TRBJ2-2, the CDR3 gives the full variable domain: DAGVTQSPTHLIKTRGQQVTLRCSPKSGHDTVSWYQQALGQGPQFIFQYYEEEERQRGNFPDRFSGHQFPNYSSELNVNALLLGDSALYLCAGSLGAGELFFGEGSRLTVL.

This clonotype showed up just a few times. The chain carries TRBV25-1 and TRBJ2-2; TRBD2 is a possible D gene (6 bases). CDR1 is MGHDK and CDR2 is SYGVNS in the germline V gene. The CDR3 covers 16 residues. V was shortened by 4 bases and J by 5 bases, with 17 bases between the two germline ends. This CDR3 is CASSAHGSEGTGELFF. In DNA form, the CDR3 reads TGTGCCAGCAGTGCGCACGGGAGCGAGGGGACCGGGGAGCTGTTTTTT.

This clonotype was counted once. The genes are TRBV10-1 and TRBJ2-7; D is possibly TRBD2 (5 bases). This CDR3 contains 14 residues. Looked up from germline, CDR1 is WNHNN and CDR2 is SYGVQD (reference sequence). Trimming took 9 bases from V and 6 from J, leaving 21 bases between them. CDR3 sequence: CASGNGILAGEQYF. In DNA, the CDR3 is TGCGCCAGTGGTAACGGGATCCTGGCGGGCGAGCAGTACTTC.

This clonotype was seen many times. The chain employs TRBV20-1 and TRBJ2-1; 12 nucleotides match TRBD2. Germline CDR1 and CDR2: DFQATT and SNEGSKA (reference sequence). Trimming at V came to 0 bases and at J to 2 bases, leaving 5 bases not matched to a gene. The CDR3 contains 17 residues. The CDR3 nucleotides are TGCAGTGCTAGAGATAAGAGACTAGCGGGAGCCTACAATGAGCAGTTCTTC. Protein: CSARDKRLAGAYNEQFF.

The gene calls are TRBV2 and TRBJ1-3, with D possibly being TRBD1 (5 bases). V was clipped by 7 bases and J by 4 bases, with 11 bases between them. CDR1 is SNHLY and CDR2 is FYNNEI in the germline V gene. The length of the CDR3 is 13 residues. CDR3 coding DNA: TGTGCCAGCACCGTTTCAGGGGGAAACACCATATATTTT. This translates into CASTVSGGNTIYF.

The sample holds many counts of this clonotype. The chain couples TRBV2 to TRBJ2-3; TRBD2 agrees at 8 bases. The germline CDR1 and CDR2 sequences are SNHLY and FYNNEI. The CDR3 covers 14 residues. J gave up 4 bases and V 7 bases, and 7 bases lay outside the gene matches. CDR3 sequence (DNA): TGTGCCAGCAAGGGACTAGAAGGGGCAGATACGCAGTATTTT. Translated, it gives CASKGLEGADTQYF. The full variable domain, completed using reference TRBV2 and TRBJ2-3, is EPEVTQTPSHQVTQMGQEVILRCVPISNHLYFYWYRQILGQKVEFLVSFYNNEISEKSEIFDDQFSVERPDGSNFTLKIRSTKLEDSAMYFCASKGLEGADTQYFGPGTRLTVL.

The CDR3 DNA is TGTGCCAGTAAAAGGGATGGGAGCTCCTACGAGCAGTACTTC. Protein sequence: CASKRDGSSYEQYF. The chain joins TRBV19 to TRBJ2-7; weak D call: TRBD2 (5 bases). V lost 7 bases and J 0 bases, leaving 13 bases between the germline ends. Germline-derived CDR1 and CDR2 are LNHDA and SQIVND (reference sequence). The CDR3 length is 14 residues.

This clonotype was recorded many times. The chain combines TRBV11-2 with TRBJ2-1; D might be TRBD1 (6 bases). Looked up from germline, CDR1 is SGHAT and CDR2 is FQNNGV. The CDR3 length is 17 residues. Trimming removed 6 bases at V and 7 bases at J, with 25 bases between. The CDR3 loop is CASRLYGRQAALNEQFF. CDR3 nucleotides: TGTGCCAGCAGGTTATATGGGAGACAGGCGGCCTTGAATGAGCAGTTCTTC.

The gene calls are TRBV24-1 and TRBJ2-7; possibly TRBD1 for D (6 bases). V was pared by 7 bases and J by 5 bases, with 14 bases between. Germline V gene sequence: CDR1 KGHDR, CDR2 SFDVKD. The CDR3 is 13 residues long. The CDR3 loop is CATSPINRDEQYF. CDR3 nucleotides: TGTGCCACCAGCCCCATAAACAGGGACGAGCAGTACTTC.

This clonotype was seen only a few times. J is TRBJ2-5 and V is TRBV2; 7 bases map to TRBD1. Per the germline V gene, CDR1 is SNHLY and CDR2 is FYNNEI. Trimming cost V 6 bases and J 3 bases; bases outside gene matches: 7. The CDR3 extends over 14 amino acids. The CDR3 sequence is CASSRDSIEETQYF. Here the CDR3 DNA reads TGTGCCAGCAGCCGGGACAGCATAGAAGAGACCCAGTACTTC. Variable domain in full (rest from reference TRBV2 and TRBJ2-5): EPEVTQTPSHQVTQMGQEVILRCVPISNHLYFYWYRQILGQKVEFLVSFYNNEISEKSEIFDDQFSVERPDGSNFTLKIRSTKLEDSAMYFCASSRDSIEETQYFGPGTRLLVL.

This clonotype was seen repeatedly, ten times or more. The chain couples TRBV18 to TRBJ2-5; D tentatively reads TRBD1 or TRBD2 (5 bases each). The germline V gene encodes CDR1 KGHSH and CDR2 LQKENI. Trimming removed 3 bases from V and 5 bases from J, with 10 bases in between. The CDR3 runs to 13 residues. CDR3 nucleotides: TGTGCCAGCTCACCTCGGGACCGCGAGACCCAGTACTTC. Protein product: CASSPRDRETQYF.

In its sample, this clonotype was seen many times. This chain connects TRBV11-3 to TRBJ2-4, with D hard to call. Trimming took off 4 bases at V and 7 bases at J, with 11 bases between the two ends. The germline gives CDR1 SGHNT, CDR2 YENEEA. CDR3 length: 13 residues. CDR3 nucleotides: TGTGCCAGCAGCTCAGTTGACGGCAACATTCAGTACTTC. Translated: CASSSVDGNIQYF. Full variable domain (outside the CDR3, taken from reference TRBV11-3 and TRBJ2-4): EAGVVQSPRYKIIEKKQPVAFWCNPISGHNTLYWYLQNLGQGPELLIRYENEEAVDDSQLPKDRFSAERLKGVDSTLKIQPAELGDSAVYLCASSSVDGNIQYFGAGTRLSVL.

The chain is built from TRBV19 and TRBJ2-7, with D hard to call. Deletions cut 3 bases from V and 6 bases from J, with 12 bases between. CDR3 length: 13 residues. Germline V gene data show CDR1 as LNHDA and CDR2 as SQIVND (reference sequence). The CDR3 sequence: CASSIQRNGEQYF. The CDR3 DNA follows: TGTGCCAGTAGTATTCAAAGGAATGGCGAGCAGTACTTC.

This clonotype was observed at least ten times. The chain is built from TRBV18 and TRBJ1-1, with 7 bases that match TRBD1. The ends lost 7 bases at V and 4 bases at J; junction bases unmatched: 6. The CDR3 has 13 residues. From germline, CDR1 is KGHSH and CDR2 LQKENI. CDR3 amino acids: CASCRQGTTEAFF. The CDR3 nucleotides are TGTGCCAGCTGCAGACAGGGTACCACTGAAGCTTTCTTT.

This clonotype has ten or more counts. The rearrangement links TRBV11-2 to TRBJ2-1; 10 nucleotides match TRBD2. Germline assignment: CDR1 SGHAT and CDR2 FQNNGV. The CDR3 length is 15 residues. V lost 5 bases to trimming and J lost 3 bases; unmatched junction nucleotides: 4. CDR3 bases: TGTGCCAGCAGCGTCGGACTAGCGGTCTACAATGAGCAGTTCTTC. It translates to CASSVGLAVYNEQFF. The entire variable domain, with the rest obtained from reference TRBV11-2 and TRBJ2-1, is as follows: EAGVAQSPRYKIIEKRQSVAFWCNPISGHATLYWYQQILGQGPKLLIQFQNNGVVDDSQLPKDRFSAERLKGVDSTLKIQPAKLEDSAVYLCASSVGLAVYNEQFFGPGTRLTVL.

This clonotype was recorded once. This chain joins TRBV7-2 and TRBJ1-4; D gene uncertain. Germline CDR1 SGHTA, CDR2 FQGNSA. Trimming pared 2 bases from V and 9 bases from J, leaving 16 bases between. The CDR3 runs to 15 residues. DNA for the CDR3: TGTGCCAGCAGCTTATCAACAGCCTCTAAAAAAAAACTGTTTTTT. Protein product: CASSLSTASKKKLFF.

This clonotype has only a few counts. The rearrangement joins TRBV20-1 to TRBJ2-2; 9 bases line up with TRBD2. V was pared by 0 bases and J by 4 bases, with 6 bases of the junction left unmatched. CDR3 length: 16 amino acids. Germline V gives CDR1 DFQATT, CDR2 SNEGSKA (reference sequence). CDR3 sequence (DNA): TGCAGTGCTAGAGAGCCAGCGGGAGGCTTCACCGGGGAGCTGTTTTTT. This translates into CSAREPAGGFTGELFF.